These 32 T cell receptor beta chains came from one sample sequenced in a study of blood T cell repertoires in COVID-19. Clones were sequenced by immunoSEQ multiplex PCR, and TCRdb holds only the in-frame ones, with some missing. The sample includes a few hundred thousand clones, about nine tenths of them seen just once. The source material was peripheral blood. These receptors were obtained from a woman aged 40 to 55 who had recovered from COVID-19.

This chain connects TRBV19 to TRBJ2-7; 10 nucleotides align to TRBD2. Germline CDR1 and CDR2: LNHDA and SQIVND (reference sequence). This CDR3 region has 14 residues. The V gene end was trimmed by 4 bases and the J gene end by 4 bases; junction bases not matched to a gene: 4. CDR3 nucleotide sequence: TGTGCCAGTAGTAATAGCGGGAGGTCGTACGAGCAGTACTTC. Protein sequence: CASSNSGRSYEQYF.

The chain uses TRBV30 and TRBJ1-1; the D is unclear. V was shortened by 0 bases and J by 1 base, with 6 bases between the two germline ends. The CDR3 covers 13 residues. Germline lookup yields CDR1 GTSNPN and CDR2 SVGIG (reference sequence). CDR3 protein: CAWSVQPNTEAFF. The CDR3 DNA is TGTGCCTGGAGTGTACAACCGAACACTGAAGCTTTCTTT.

The chain joins TRBV29-1 to TRBJ2-7; possible D gene TRBD2, 5 bases. Deletions cut 4 bases from V and 4 bases from J, with 14 bases between. The CDR3 runs 13 residues. Germline assignment: CDR1 SQVTM and CDR2 ANQGSEA. The CDR3 DNA is TGCAGCGTTGTTTCCGGGGAACGGTACGAGCAGTACTTC. Translating gives CSVVSGERYEQYF.

The J gene is TRBJ2-7, the V gene TRBV7-9, with TRBD2 matching 9 bases. The CDR3 runs to 14 residues. Germline assignment: CDR1 SEHNR and CDR2 FQNEAQ (reference sequence). Losses at the gene ends were 4 bases for V and 2 bases for J; bases not matched to a gene: 3. The CDR3, as DNA: TGTGCCAGCAGCTGGACTAGCGAACCCTACGAGCAGTACTTC. Its translation: CASSWTSEPYEQYF.

This chain joins TRBV7-9 and TRBJ2-5, with D maybe TRBD2 (5 bases). From germline, CDR1 is SEHNR and CDR2 FQNEAQ (reference sequence). Trimming removed 5 bases at V and 9 bases at J, with 13 bases between. The length of the CDR3 is 12 residues. The CDR3 DNA sequence: TGTGCCAGCAGCGTTGGACGAGCGGCCCAGTACTTC. This gives the protein CASSVGRAAQYF.

V gene TRBV5-5 combines with J gene TRBJ1-1, with 8 nucleotides matching TRBD1. The germline gives CDR1 SGHKS, CDR2 YYEKEE (reference sequence). The trim removed 0 bases at V and 11 bases at J, leaving 6 bases unmatched. This CDR3 is 13 amino acids long. CDR3 DNA: TGTGCCAGCAGCTTGGGGCAGGGGGCTGGGGCTTTCTTT. It encodes CASSLGQGAGAFF.

The chain has TRBV19 and TRBJ2-7, with 7 positions matching TRBD2. Losses at the gene ends were 4 bases for V and 6 bases for J; bases not matched to a gene: 9. Germline CDR1 is LNHDA and CDR2 is SQIVND (reference sequence). This CDR3 comprises 14 residues. CDR3 protein: CASSTASGSVEQYF. CDR3 sequence (DNA): TGTGCCAGTAGTACCGCTAGCGGAAGCGTCGAGCAGTACTTC. Full variable domain (missing parts from reference TRBV19 and TRBJ2-7): DGGITQSPKYLFRKEGQNVTLSCEQNLNHDAMYWYRQDPGQGLRLIYYSQIVNDFQKGDIAEGYSVSREKKESFPLTVTSAQKNPTAFYLCASSTASGSVEQYFGPGTRLTVT.

The J gene is TRBJ2-5, the V gene TRBV27, with D possibly TRBD1 on 6 matching bases. The CDR3 contains 14 residues. Per germline, CDR1 MNHEY and CDR2 SMNVEV (reference sequence). V was trimmed by 3 bases and J by 2 bases, leaving 10 bases between them. The CDR3 loop is CASSLADRQETQYF. CDR3 bases: TGTGCCAGCAGTTTGGCGGACAGACAAGAGACCCAGTACTTC.

This clone was detected only once. This CDR3 is CASSGPTSGRDNEQFF. The CDR3 region has the DNA TGTGCCAGCAGCGGTCCGACTAGCGGGAGGGACAATGAGCAGTTCTTC. The gene calls are TRBV5-4 and TRBJ2-1, with 14 bases matching TRBD2. The J segment lost 5 bases and the V segment lost 4 bases, leaving 5 bases of the junction unmatched. There are 16 residues in the CDR3. The germline gives CDR1 SGHNT, CDR2 YYREEE (reference sequence).

This clone has only one observation. V gene TRBV6-5 combines with J gene TRBJ1-4; TRBD1 agrees at 7 bases. There are 16 residues in the CDR3. Germline values: CDR1 MNHEY, CDR2 SVGAGI. V lost 0 bases to trimming and J lost 8 bases; unmatched junction nucleotides: 9. In DNA form, the CDR3 reads TGTGCCAGCAGTTACTCCCCGACAGGGCTTCCAGAAAAACTGTTTTTT. Translation: CASSYSPTGLPEKLFF.

The rearrangement uses TRBV12-2 and TRBJ1-1; the table assigns TRBD1, which was not confirmed against the DNA. TRBV12-2 is termed a pseudogene. CDR3 length: 15 residues. The CDR3 DNA sequence: TGTGCAAGTCGCTTAGCGGCCCCCACGCAGGGTGAAGCTTTCTTT. Translated: CASRLAAPTQGEAFF.

V usage is TRBV5-1 and J usage is TRBJ2-5, with a weak D call TRBD1 (6 bases). V gave up 8 bases and J gave up 1 base, with 12 bases separating them. Germline-derived CDR1 and CDR2 are SGHRS and YFSETQ. There are 13 residues in the CDR3. The CDR3 DNA reads TGCGCCAGTTCCTTGGGGGCCCAAGAGACCCAGTACTTC. Amino acids: CASSLGAQETQYF.

The chain has TRBV19 and TRBJ1-4, with 7 bases aligning to TRBD1. V lost 7 bases, J lost 0 bases, and 11 bases stayed unmatched. The CDR3 spans 17 residues. Germline V lookup: CDR1 LNHDA, CDR2 SQIVND (reference sequence). CDR3 bases: TGTGCCAGTACCACACAGGGGACCCATGCAACTAATGAAAAACTGTTTTTT. Amino acids: CASTTQGTHATNEKLFF.

V gene TRBV11-3 combines with J gene TRBJ2-3; TRBD1 matches 10 bases. CDR3 length: 16 amino acids. V was pared by 3 bases and J by 1 base, with 4 bases of the junction left unmatched. The germline V gene has CDR1 SGHNT and CDR2 YENEEA. Here the CDR3 reads CASSLDGQGGTDTQYF. CDR3 nucleotides: TGTGCCAGCAGCTTGGACGGACAGGGGGGCACAGATACGCAGTATTTT.

The chain links TRBV7-6 to TRBJ2-5, with unresolved D. The CDR3 is made up of 16 amino acids. Per the germline V gene, CDR1 is SGHVS and CDR2 is FNYEAQ. V lost 4 bases and J lost 3, with 18 bases in between. CDR3 region: CASSSSLALGEETQYF. The CDR3 DNA is TGTGCCAGCAGCTCTTCGTTAGCCTTGGGTGAAGAGACCCAGTACTTC.

The chain has TRBV6-1 and TRBJ1-5; D unclear. The CDR3 extends over 14 amino acids. Germline V gives CDR1 MNHNS, CDR2 SASEGT. V shed 2 bases and J shed 6 bases, with 11 bases lying between them. The CDR3 coding sequence is TGTGCCAGCAGTGAATCCCAGCGGGGTCAGCCCCAGCATTTT. This translates into CASSESQRGQPQHF.

The chain recombines TRBV18 with TRBJ2-7, with TRBD1 identical over 12 bases. The CDR3 consists of 14 residues. V trimming: 4 bases; J trimming: 7 bases; junction bases outside the gene matches: 5. Germline CDR1 KGHSH, CDR2 LQKENI. The CDR3 DNA is TGTGCCAGCTCACGGGGACAGGGGGCTGGGGAGCAGTACTTC. Translated: CASSRGQGAGEQYF.

V and J are TRBV19 and TRBJ1-2; D remains ambiguous. The CDR3 covers 17 residues. V was trimmed by 4 bases and J by 0 bases, leaving 18 bases between them. Germline V gene data show CDR1 as LNHDA and CDR2 as SQIVND (reference sequence). The CDR3 coding sequence is TGTGCCAGTAGTAAGCTCGGGGATCCCCAATCTAACTATGGCTACACCTTC. This translates into CASSKLGDPQSNYGYTF.

The CDR3 bases are TGTGCCAGCAGTTTTTCGCTAGCGGGAGCGAACACCGGGGAGCTGTTTTTT. Amino acid sequence: CASSFSLAGANTGELFF. The V gene is TRBV27, the J gene TRBJ2-2, with 10 positions matching TRBD2. The germline gives CDR1 MNHEY, CDR2 SMNVEV (reference sequence). Trimming cost V 3 bases and J 0 bases; bases outside gene matches: 4. This CDR3 spans 17 amino acids.

The CDR3: CASSLMRGQAGELFF. The CDR3 DNA reads TGTGCCAGCAGCTTAATGAGGGGGCAGGCCGGGGAGCTGTTTTTT. This rearrangement joins TRBV11-1 to TRBJ2-2, with 7 nucleotides matching TRBD1. This CDR3 has 15 residues. Germline V lookup: CDR1 SGHAT, CDR2 FQDESV (reference sequence). V shed 2 bases and J 6 bases; nucleotides not matched to a gene: 6.

The chain is built from TRBV30 and TRBJ1-6; perhaps TRBD1 as D (6 bases). V was pared by 4 bases and J by 9 bases, with 16 bases between. From germline, CDR1 is GTSNPN and CDR2 SVGIG (reference sequence). This CDR3 is built from 14 residues. Here the CDR3 DNA reads TGTGCCTGGACGACAGGTACATCTGGTTCACCCCTCCACTTT. This gives the protein CAWTTGTSGSPLHF.

The gene calls are TRBV6-5 and TRBJ2-5; possible D gene TRBD2, 5 bases. Trimming removed 6 bases at V and 4 bases at J, with 18 bases between. The germline V gene encodes CDR1 MNHEY and CDR2 SVGAGI. The CDR3 covers 15 residues. Here the CDR3 DNA reads TGTGCCAGCAGCCGGGATACGGCTAGTGGAGAGACCCAGTACTTC. This codes for CASSRDTASGETQYF.

This clone was observed at least ten times. This chain joins TRBV7-9 and TRBJ2-1, with D perhaps matching TRBD1 (6 bases). The CDR3 runs 12 residues. Germline CDR1 is SEHNR and CDR2 is FQNEAQ (reference sequence). V shed 3 bases and J shed 7 bases, with 7 bases lying between them. The CDR3 bases are TGTGCCAGCAGCTTTGACAGGAATGAGCAGTTCTTC. The encoded protein is CASSFDRNEQFF.

This sequence joins TRBV6-5 and TRBJ1-1, with D maybe TRBD1 (5 bases). Germline CDR1 MNHEY, CDR2 SVGAGI. Trimming removed 8 bases at V and 9 bases at J, with 13 bases between. CDR3 length: 11 residues. As DNA, the CDR3 is TGTGCCAGCTACGAAGCAGGGAAAGCTTTCTTT. Its translation: CASYEAGKAFF.

The V and J genes are TRBV18 and TRBJ1-3; 9 bases are a match to TRBD1. Germline loops: CDR1 KGHSH, CDR2 LQKENI. V shed 10 bases and J 0 bases; nucleotides not matched to a gene: 1. The CDR3 runs 13 residues. The CDR3 loop is CANRGLSGNTIYF. The DNA for the CDR3 is TGTGCCAACAGGGGGCTCTCTGGAAACACCATATATTTT. The full variable domain, rest sourced from reference TRBV18 and TRBJ1-3, is NAGVMQNPRHLVRRRGQEARLRCSPMKGHSHVYWYRQLPEEGLKFMVYLQKENIIDESGMPKERFSAEFPKEGPSILRIQQVVRGDSAAYFCANRGLSGNTIYFGEGSWLTVV.

This rearrangement joins TRBV3-1 (or the pseudogene TRBV3-2) to TRBJ2-2, with TRBD2 identical over 11 bases. This CDR3 region has 17 residues. V lost 4 bases and J lost 4; bases outside the gene matches: 8. The germline CDR1 and CDR2 sequences are LGHDT and YNNKEL (reference sequence). CDR3 protein: CASSRVTSGSSTGELFF. Here the CDR3 DNA reads TGTGCCAGCAGCCGTGTTACTAGCGGGAGTTCCACCGGGGAGCTGTTTTTT.

The chain is built from TRBV7-9 and TRBJ1-2; 7 bases map to TRBD1. The CDR3 consists of 12 residues. Trimming at V came to 5 bases and at J to 8 bases, leaving 5 bases not matched to a gene. Germline V gene data show CDR1 as SEHNR and CDR2 as FQNEAQ (reference sequence). CDR3 loop: CASSRGDSGYTF. The CDR3 DNA sequence: TGTGCCAGCAGCCGAGGGGACAGCGGCTACACCTTC.

The V call is TRBV27, the J call TRBJ2-7; 9 bases fit TRBD1. Losses at the gene ends were 5 bases for V and 1 base for J; bases not matched to a gene: 6. The CDR3 is made up of 15 amino acids. CDR1 and CDR2 (germline): MNHEY, SMNVEV (reference sequence). In DNA form, the CDR3 reads TGTGCCAGCAGTACCGGGACAGGGTATTCCTACGAGCAGTACTTC. It translates to CASSTGTGYSYEQYF.

V is TRBV6-4 and J is TRBJ2-1; 11 bases line up with TRBD2. CDR1 is MRHNA, CDR2 SNTAGT, per germline. CDR3 length: 14 amino acids. With V trimmed by 6 bases and J by 6 bases, 4 bases remained unmatched. CDR3 region: CASRTSGSGNEQFF. CDR3 nucleotide sequence: TGTGCCAGCAGAACTAGCGGGAGTGGCAATGAGCAGTTCTTC.

The chain combines TRBV6-4 with TRBJ2-3; 12 bases are shared with TRBD2. The CDR3 sequence is 18 residues long. Germline V CDR1 and CDR2: MRHNA, SNTAGT. The V gene end was trimmed by 5 bases and the J gene end by 0 bases; junction bases not matched to a gene: 9. For the CDR3, the DNA is TGTGCCAGCAGTCCCGACGGACTAGCGGGAACTAGCACAGATACGCAGTATTTT. It yields the protein CASSPDGLAGTSTDTQYF.

The CDR3 DNA reads as TGTGCCAGTAGTATTGGAGAATGGACCGGGGAGCTGTTTTTT. Residues: CASSIGEWTGELFF. V and J are TRBV19 and TRBJ2-2; D ambiguous. The germline CDR1 and CDR2 sequences are LNHDA and SQIVND (reference sequence). The CDR3 sequence is 14 residues long. V was clipped by 3 bases and J by 5 bases, with 10 bases between them.

This clone was observed a single time. The gene calls are TRBV7-9 and TRBJ2-3, with 10 bases aligning to TRBD2. J gave up 1 base and V 6 bases, and 7 bases lay outside the gene matches. The CDR3 is made up of 16 amino acids. Per the germline V gene, CDR1 is SEHNR and CDR2 is FQNEAQ (reference sequence). This CDR3 is CASSPSGTSGTDTQYF. The CDR3 DNA follows: TGTGCCAGCAGTCCATCCGGGACTAGCGGCACAGATACGCAGTATTTT.